This record looks at one T cell receptor (beta chain) sequence and its context. Authors' processing steps: Nucleated cell counts were estimated from reference gene primer amplification. Using immunoSEQ multiplex PCR, the repertoire was profiled, and TCRdb retains in-frame clones only, with some absent. V and J calls and clone size are copied from that table; D and trimming were computed from the DNA. The sample shows some 200,000 clones, about 84% of them seen only once. This entry belongs to a study of blood T cell repertoires in COVID-19. On the study more broadly: Samples came from the United States, Italy and Spain, spanning acute and convalescent COVID-19.

Germline CDR1 SGHNT, CDR2 YYREEE (reference sequence). J gave up 4 bases and V 4 bases, and 4 bases lay outside the gene matches. CDR3 length equals 14 residues. The specimen sequenced was peripheral blood. The chain has TRBV5-4 and TRBJ2-2; 7 nucleotides align to TRBD1. The clonotype comes from a human donor in a cohort sampled during active COVID-19. The chain's CDR3 is CASSPGQITGELFF. The CDR3 DNA sequence: TGTGCCAGCAGCCCGGGACAGATCACCGGGGAGCTGTTTTTT. Filled out from reference TRBV5-4 and TRBJ2-2, the complete variable domain reads ETGVTQSPTHLIKTRGQQVTLRCSSQSGHNTVSWYQQALGQGPQFIFQYYREEENGRGNFPPRFSGLQFPNYSSELNVNALELDDSALYLCASSPGQITGELFFGEGSRLTVL.